This is a list of T cell receptor beta chains from one sample in a study of neoadjuvant anti-PD-1 for oral cavity cancer. The table came from immunoSEQ multiplex PCR; TCRdb's copy has only in-frame clones and leaves some out. The data contain about 37,000 clones, roughly two fifths of them singletons. Sequences were derived from tumor tissue, sampled after nivolumab (anti-PD-1) treatment. The receptors here all came from a person aged 40 to 85 with oral cavity squamous cell carcinoma. Both conserved end residues are part of each CDR3. The D gene is left open where the match is weak. Clone size appears in some rows only: once, few, many, or a class for an expanded clone.

j_call: TRBJ1-5; d_call: -; clone_size: -; v_call: TRBV28; cdr3_aa: CASSNFVILGSGQPQHF; cdr3_nt: TGTGCCAGCAGCAATTTTGTCATTCTAGGGTCGGGTCAGCCCCAGCATTTT
j_call: TRBJ2-7; d_call: -; clone_size: once; v_call: TRBV6-7; cdr3_aa: CASSYPLEPISYEQYF; cdr3_nt: TGTGCCAGCAGTTACCCGCTGGAGCCCATTTCCTACGAGCAGTACTTC
j_call: TRBJ2-2; d_call: -; clone_size: -; v_call: TRBV7-6; cdr3_aa: CASSLASAARNTGELFF; cdr3_nt: TGTGCCAGCAGCCTAGCTTCGGCGGCTAGGAACACCGGGGAGCTGTTTTTT
j_call: TRBJ1-6; d_call: -; clone_size: -; v_call: TRBV6-5; cdr3_aa: CASSETGPSPLHF; cdr3_nt: TGTGCCAGCAGTGAAACAGGGCCTTCACCCCTCCACTTT
j_call: TRBJ2-1; d_call: TRBD2; clone_size: many; v_call: TRBV7-2; cdr3_aa: CASTRTSGRYEQFF; cdr3_nt: TGTGCCAGCACCAGGACTAGCGGGAGATATGAGCAGTTCTTC
j_call: TRBJ1-5; d_call: -; clone_size: once; v_call: TRBV13; cdr3_aa: CASSLTGAGGQPQHF; cdr3_nt: TGTGCCAGCAGCTTAACGGGAGCGGGGGGTCAGCCCCAGCATTTT
j_call: TRBJ1-4; d_call: -; clone_size: -; v_call: TRBV6-5; cdr3_aa: CASSSGLNEKLFF; cdr3_nt: TGTGCCAGCAGTTCCGGCCTCAATGAAAAACTGTTTTTT
j_call: TRBJ2-7; d_call: TRBD1; clone_size: few; v_call: TRBV15; cdr3_aa: CATSTGNRGYEQYF; cdr3_nt: TGTGCCACCAGCACGGGTAACAGGGGCTACGAGCAGTACTTC
j_call: TRBJ2-1; d_call: -; clone_size: -; v_call: TRBV9; cdr3_aa: CASSALGYTSNNEQFF; cdr3_nt: TGTGCCAGCAGCGCCTTAGGGTACACTTCAAACAATGAGCAGTTCTTC
j_call: TRBJ2-4; d_call: -; clone_size: once; v_call: TRBV13; cdr3_aa: CASSFGRAQNIQYF; cdr3_nt: TGTGCCAGCAGCTTTGGCAGGGCACAGAACATTCAGTACTTC
j_call: TRBJ1-1; d_call: -; clone_size: -; v_call: TRBV5-4; cdr3_aa: CASSGRGGRNTEAFF; cdr3_nt: TGTGCCAGCAGCGGGAGGGGAGGAAGGAACACTGAAGCTTTCTTT
j_call: TRBJ1-1; d_call: -; clone_size: -; v_call: TRBV6-5; cdr3_aa: CASSWGTLNTEAFF; cdr3_nt: TGTGCCAGCAGTTGGGGTACCTTGAACACTGAAGCTTTCTTT
j_call: TRBJ1-1; d_call: -; clone_size: -; v_call: TRBV7-9; cdr3_aa: CASSFTGGPEAFF; cdr3_nt: TGTGCCAGCAGCTTTACAGGCGGCCCTGAAGCTTTCTTT
j_call: TRBJ2-7; d_call: -; clone_size: few; v_call: TRBV7-2; cdr3_aa: CASSLAFGGYEQYF; cdr3_nt: TGTGCCAGCAGCTTAGCCTTCGGGGGATACGAGCAGTACTTC